This T cell receptor beta chain was sequenced in a study of shared clonotypes between healthy human individuals. As defined, naive CD8 cells were CD45RO-negative and positively selected for CCR7, with terminally differentiated effector memory CD45RA+ cells excluded. CDR1 SGHVS and CDR2 FNYEAQ come from the germline V gene. The CDR3 has 16 residues. Trimming took 6 bases from V and 2 from J, leaving 16 bases between them. The sample holds one count of this clone. Profiling relied on immunoSEQ multiplex PCR, and the TCRdb table lists in-frame clones only, not all of them. Here the sample spans around 1,900,000 clones, about 94% being singletons.

The receptor was isolated from a man aged 18 to 30 in good health. Some clones in this sample may be carry-over from other donors' samples. Sample: naive CD8+ T cells from PBMCs. This sequence joins TRBV7-6 and TRBJ2-2; D may be TRBD1 (6 bases). Here the CDR3 reads CASREGAGVNTGELFF. The CDR3, as DNA: TGTGCCAGCAGGGAAGGGGCAGGGGTAAACACCGGGGAGCTGTTTTTT.